The present entry profiles one T cell receptor (beta chain) with its context. Its antigen remains unidentified. This sample is drawn from a study of high-grade serous ovarian cancer treatment subgroups. Study results and limitations: Without spatial data, bulk sequencing limits insight into HGSC tumor diversity. Repertoire similarity ranged roughly 0.1 to 0.85 between tumors of one patient. Only CDR3 was analyzed; CDR1 and CDR2 were not.

Profiling relied on immunoSEQ multiplex PCR, and the TCRdb table lists in-frame clones only, not all of them. The table lists roughly 4,100 clones, 69% of them singletons. Tumor samples were taken before definitive surgery or chemotherapy. The sample taken for sequencing was tumor tissue. This clonotype originated in a human donor with high-grade serous ovarian cancer.

The CDR3 protein is CASSTQGNSNQPQHF. CDR3 coding DNA: TGTGCCAGCAGTACACAGGGGAATAGCAATCAGCCCCAGCATTTT. The J gene is TRBJ1-5, the V gene TRBV6-5; 7 bases line up with TRBD1. Germline V lookup: CDR1 MNHEY, CDR2 SVGAGI. The CDR3 covers 15 residues. V gave up 5 bases and J gave up 0 bases; unmatched junction bases: 4.